This T cell receptor (beta chain) appears in the sequencing data of a study of shared T cell receptors in the human thymus. TCRdb keeps only in-frame clones here, not all; method: immunoSEQ multiplex PCR. Altogether hundreds of thousands of clones are present, more than 75% being singletons, with the ten largest covering 0.0094%. These sequences were also reported in another study, on human thymus T cells. That paper states: The donors were infants in Finland with congenital heart defects, otherwise immunologically healthy. Resections were taken during corrective heart surgery, and the thymus tissue came from these. The authors found apparently biased V and J gene usage in thymic and blood repertoires. Related studies found that unrelated individuals share highly overlapping thymic repertoires.

The sequencing input was thymocytes. The TCR comes from a boy younger than two with a congenital heart defect.

The CDR3 is CASSPNQGTAYEQYF. DNA of the CDR3: TGTGCCAGCAGCCCCAATCAGGGAACAGCCTACGAGCAGTACTTC. The chain recombines TRBV14 with TRBJ2-7, with D possibly being TRBD1 (5 bases). V lost 4 bases to trimming and J lost 2 bases, with 15 bases between them. The germline V gene has CDR1 SGHDN and CDR2 FVKESK. The CDR3 covers 15 residues.